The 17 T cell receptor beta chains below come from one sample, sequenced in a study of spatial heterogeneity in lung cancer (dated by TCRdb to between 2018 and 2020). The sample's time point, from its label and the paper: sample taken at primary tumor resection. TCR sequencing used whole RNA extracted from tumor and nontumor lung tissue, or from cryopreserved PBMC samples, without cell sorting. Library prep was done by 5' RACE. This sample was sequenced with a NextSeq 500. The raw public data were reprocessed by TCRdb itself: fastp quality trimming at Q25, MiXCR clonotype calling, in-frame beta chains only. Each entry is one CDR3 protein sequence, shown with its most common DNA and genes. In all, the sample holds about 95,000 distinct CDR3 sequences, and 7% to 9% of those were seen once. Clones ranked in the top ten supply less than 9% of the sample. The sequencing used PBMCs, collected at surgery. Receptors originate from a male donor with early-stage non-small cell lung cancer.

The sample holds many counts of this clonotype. The CDR3 reads CASSPRGRAYEQYF. The CDR3 DNA sequence: TGTGCCAGCAGCCCCCGGGGCCGGGCCTACGAGCAGTACTTC. The V call is TRBV27, the J call TRBJ2-7; the D gene could be TRBD1 or TRBD2 (5 bases each). The V end lost 6 bases, the J end lost 2 bases, and 14 bases lay between the germline ends. This CDR3 spans 14 amino acids. CDR1 is MNHEY and CDR2 is SMNVEV in the germline V gene (reference sequence).

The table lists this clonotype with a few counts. CDR3 amino acids: CASSTPDPGKETQYF. The CDR3 coding sequence is TGCGCCAGCAGCACTCCAGACCCAGGGAAAGAGACCCAGTACTTC. The V and J genes are TRBV5-1 and TRBJ2-5; possible D gene TRBD1, 5 bases. The V end was cut by 4 bases, the J end by 3 bases, with 16 bases between. CDR3 size: 15 residues. Per the germline V gene, CDR1 is SGHRS and CDR2 is YFSETQ.

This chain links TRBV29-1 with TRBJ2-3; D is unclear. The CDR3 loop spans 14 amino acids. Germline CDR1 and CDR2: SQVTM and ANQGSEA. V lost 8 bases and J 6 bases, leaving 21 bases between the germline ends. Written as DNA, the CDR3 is TGCAGCTCCGGGTGGTCTCTCGAGACTGATACGCAGTATTTT. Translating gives CSSGWSLETDTQYF.

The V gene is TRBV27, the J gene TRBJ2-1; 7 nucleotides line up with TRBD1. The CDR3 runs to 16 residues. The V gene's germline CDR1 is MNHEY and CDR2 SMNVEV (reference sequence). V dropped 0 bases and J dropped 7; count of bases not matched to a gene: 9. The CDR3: CASSLSWQGVKNEQFF. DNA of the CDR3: TGTGCCAGCAGTTTATCTTGGCAGGGGGTAAAGAATGAGCAGTTCTTC.

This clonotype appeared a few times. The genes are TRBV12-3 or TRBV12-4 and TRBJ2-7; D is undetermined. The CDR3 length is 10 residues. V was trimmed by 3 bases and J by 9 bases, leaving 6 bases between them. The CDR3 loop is CASSLDVQYF. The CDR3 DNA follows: TGTGCCAGCAGTTTGGATGTGCAGTACTTC.

The CDR3 spells CASSWDAGPQHF. The CDR3 DNA is TGTGCCAGCAGTTGGGACGCAGGGCCCCAGCATTTT. This sequence joins TRBV6-2 or TRBV6-3 and TRBJ1-5; D might be TRBD1 (5 bases). The germline V gene has CDR1 MNHEY and CDR2 SVGEGT. The CDR3 spans 12 residues. The germline V and J ends were trimmed by 4 bases and 9 bases, with 10 bases remaining between them.

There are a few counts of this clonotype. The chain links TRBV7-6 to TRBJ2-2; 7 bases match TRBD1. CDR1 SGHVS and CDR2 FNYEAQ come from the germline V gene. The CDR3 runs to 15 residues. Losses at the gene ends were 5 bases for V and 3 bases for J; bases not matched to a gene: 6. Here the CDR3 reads CASSETGQYTGELFF. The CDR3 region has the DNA TGTGCCAGCAGCGAAACGGGACAGTACACCGGGGAGCTGTTTTTT.

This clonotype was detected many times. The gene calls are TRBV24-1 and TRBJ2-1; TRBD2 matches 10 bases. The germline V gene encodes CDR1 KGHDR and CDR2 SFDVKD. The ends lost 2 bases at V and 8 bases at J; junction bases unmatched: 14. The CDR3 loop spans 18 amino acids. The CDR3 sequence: CATSDWGLAGEGGDEQFF. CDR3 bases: TGTGCCACCAGTGATTGGGGGCTAGCGGGGGAGGGAGGGGATGAGCAGTTCTTC.

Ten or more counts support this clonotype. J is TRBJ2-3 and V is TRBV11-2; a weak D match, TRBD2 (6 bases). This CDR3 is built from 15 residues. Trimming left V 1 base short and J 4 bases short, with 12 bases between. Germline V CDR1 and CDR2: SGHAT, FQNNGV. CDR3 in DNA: TGTGCCAGCAGCTTAGTCGGCAGGGAGGCAGATACGCAGTATTTT. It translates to CASSLVGREADTQYF.

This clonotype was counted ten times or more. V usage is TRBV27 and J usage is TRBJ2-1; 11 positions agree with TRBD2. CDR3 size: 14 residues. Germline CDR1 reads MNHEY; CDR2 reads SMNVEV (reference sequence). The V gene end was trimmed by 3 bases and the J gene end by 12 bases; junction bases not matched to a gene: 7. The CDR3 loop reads CASSLGTSGERQFF. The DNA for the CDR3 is TGTGCCAGCAGTTTGGGGACTAGCGGTGAAAGGCAGTTCTTC.

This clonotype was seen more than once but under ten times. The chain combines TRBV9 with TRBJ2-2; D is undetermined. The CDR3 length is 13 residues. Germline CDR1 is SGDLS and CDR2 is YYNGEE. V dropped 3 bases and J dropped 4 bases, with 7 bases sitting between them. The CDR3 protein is CASSAYTTGELFF. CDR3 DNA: TGTGCCAGCAGCGCCTATACCACCGGGGAGCTGTTTTTT.

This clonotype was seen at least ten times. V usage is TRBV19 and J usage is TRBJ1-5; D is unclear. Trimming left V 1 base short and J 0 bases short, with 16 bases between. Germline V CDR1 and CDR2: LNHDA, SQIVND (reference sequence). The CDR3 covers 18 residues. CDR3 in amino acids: CASSIAPTAGDSNQPQHF. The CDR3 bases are TGTGCCAGTAGTATAGCCCCAACAGCGGGTGATAGCAATCAGCCCCAGCATTTT.

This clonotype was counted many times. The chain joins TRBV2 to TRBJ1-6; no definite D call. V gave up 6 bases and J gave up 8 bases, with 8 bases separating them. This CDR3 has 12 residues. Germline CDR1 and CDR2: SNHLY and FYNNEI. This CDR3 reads CASRGLDSPLHF. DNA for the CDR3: TGTGCCAGCAGGGGATTAGATTCACCCCTCCACTTT.

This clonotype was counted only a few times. CDR3 coding DNA: TGTGCCAGCAGCTTACGAACACCTGCTGAGGATGAAAAACTGTTTTTT. It yields the protein CASSLRTPAEDEKLFF. The chain combines TRBV7-8 with TRBJ1-4; no clear D. The CDR3 runs to 16 residues. CDR1 is SGHVS, CDR2 FQNEAQ, per germline. Trimming stripped 2 bases from V and 6 bases from J, with 16 bases between.

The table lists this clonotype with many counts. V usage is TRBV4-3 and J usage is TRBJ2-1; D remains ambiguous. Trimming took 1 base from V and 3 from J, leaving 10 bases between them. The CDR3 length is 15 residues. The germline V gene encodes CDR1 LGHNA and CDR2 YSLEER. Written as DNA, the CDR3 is TGCGCCAGCAGCCAAGCTCAGCCCATCTACAATGAGCAGTTCTTC. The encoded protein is CASSQAQPIYNEQFF.

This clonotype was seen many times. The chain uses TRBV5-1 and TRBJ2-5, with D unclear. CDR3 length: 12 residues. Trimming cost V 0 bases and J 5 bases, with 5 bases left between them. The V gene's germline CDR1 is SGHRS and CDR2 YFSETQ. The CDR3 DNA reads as TGCGCCAGCAGCTTGGACACCGAGACCCAGTACTTC. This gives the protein CASSLDTETQYF.

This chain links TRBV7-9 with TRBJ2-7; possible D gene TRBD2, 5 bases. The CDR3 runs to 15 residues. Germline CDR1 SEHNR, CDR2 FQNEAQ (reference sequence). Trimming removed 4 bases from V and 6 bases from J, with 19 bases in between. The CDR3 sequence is CASSSGGQPGLEQYF. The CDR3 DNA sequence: TGTGCCAGCAGCTCAGGAGGCCAGCCCGGTCTCGAGCAGTACTTC.